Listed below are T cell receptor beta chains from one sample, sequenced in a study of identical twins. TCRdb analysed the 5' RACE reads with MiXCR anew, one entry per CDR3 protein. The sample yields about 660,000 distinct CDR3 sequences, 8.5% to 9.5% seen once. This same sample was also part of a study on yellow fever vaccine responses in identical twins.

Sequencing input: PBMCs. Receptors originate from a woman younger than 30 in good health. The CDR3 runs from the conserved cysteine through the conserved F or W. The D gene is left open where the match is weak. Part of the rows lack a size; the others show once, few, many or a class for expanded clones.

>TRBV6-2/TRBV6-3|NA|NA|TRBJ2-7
TGTGCCAGCAGTTCGATGGACCTCGGGATCTACGAGCAGTACTTC
CASSSMDLGIYEQYF
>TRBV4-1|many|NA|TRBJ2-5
TGCGCCAGCAGCCAAGAGGTCTTTAGCCAAGAGACCCAGTACTTC
CASSQEVFSQETQYF
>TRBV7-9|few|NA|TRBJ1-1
TGTGCCAGCAGCTACCCGGGTGGAGAAGCTTTCTTT
CASSYPGGEAFF
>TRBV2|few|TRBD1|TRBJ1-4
TGTGCCAGCAGTTCACTGACAGGGGCAGAACTGTTTTTT
CASSSLTGAELFF
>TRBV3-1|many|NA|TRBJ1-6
TGTGCCAGCAGCCAAGAATGGGGTCCTGATTCACCCCTCCACTTT
CASSQEWGPDSPLHF
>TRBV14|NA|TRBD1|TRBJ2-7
TGTGCCAGCACCGGGACAGGGACGAGCGAGCAGTACTTC
CASTGTGTSEQYF
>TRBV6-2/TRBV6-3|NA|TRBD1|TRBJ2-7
TGTGCCAGCAGTTTTCCGGGACAGAGCTCCTACGAGCAGTACTTC
CASSFPGQSSYEQYF
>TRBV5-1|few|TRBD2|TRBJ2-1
TGCGCCAGCAGCGGGACTAGCGGCTCCTACAATGAGCAGTTCTTC
CASSGTSGSYNEQFF
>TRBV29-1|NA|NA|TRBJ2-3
TGCAGCGTAGTGGGTAGCACAGATACGCAGTATTTT
CSVVGSTDTQYF
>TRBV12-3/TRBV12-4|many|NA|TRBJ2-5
TGTGCCAGCAGTTTCCAAGAGACCCAGTACTTC
CASSFQETQYF
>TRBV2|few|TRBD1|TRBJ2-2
TGTGCCAGCAGTGAAGCGTCGAGGGGGCGCCTGTTTTTT
CASSEASRGRLFF
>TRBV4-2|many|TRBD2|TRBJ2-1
TGTGCCAGCAGCCGCCTAGCGGGAGGGCTCTACAATGAGCAGTTCTTC
CASSRLAGGLYNEQFF
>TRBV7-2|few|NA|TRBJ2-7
TGTGCCAGCAGCCAAGCAAGCGAGCAGTACTTC
CASSQASEQYF
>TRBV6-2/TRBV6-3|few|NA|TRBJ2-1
TGTGCCAGCACCGGCCCACCGAACTACAATGAGCAGTTCTTC
CASTGPPNYNEQFF
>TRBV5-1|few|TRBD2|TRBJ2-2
TGCGCCAGCAGCCTAGGGACTAGCGTGAACACCGGGGAGCTGTTTTTT
CASSLGTSVNTGELFF
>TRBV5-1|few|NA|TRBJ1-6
TGCGCCAGCAGCCCACGGGAGACTCCAGGGGACTACCGTGACTCACCCCTCCACTTT
CASSPRETPGDYRDSPLHF
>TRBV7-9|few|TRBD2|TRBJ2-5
TGTGCCAGCAGCTTTGGAACTAGCGGGGGAGAGACCCAGTACTTC
CASSFGTSGGETQYF
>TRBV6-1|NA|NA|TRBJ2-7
TGTGCCAGCAGTGATAATGGGGGTAGCTCCTACGAGCAGTACTTC
CASSDNGGSSYEQYF
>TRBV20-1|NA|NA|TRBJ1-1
TGCAGTTGGGCAGGCGGACGTGACACTGAAGCTTTCTTT
CSWAGGRDTEAFF
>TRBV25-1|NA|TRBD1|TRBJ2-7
TGTGCCAGCCGGGGACAGCTCTACGAGCAGTACTTC
CASRGQLYEQYF
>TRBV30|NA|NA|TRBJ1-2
TGTGCCTGGGCCTTCCCGGCCTCGTGGGGCTACACCTTC
CAWAFPASWGYTF
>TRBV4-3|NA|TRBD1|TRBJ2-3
TGCGCCAGTTCATCAAGACAGGGAGATACGCAGTATTTT
CASSSRQGDTQYF
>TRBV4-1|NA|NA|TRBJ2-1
TGCGCCAGCAGCCCAGTCGGGGGAGGGGGCAATGAGCAGTTCTTC
CASSPVGGGGNEQFF
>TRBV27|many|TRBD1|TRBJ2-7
TGTGCCAGCAGCTCCCGGGACAGATCCTACGAGCAGTACTTC
CASSSRDRSYEQYF
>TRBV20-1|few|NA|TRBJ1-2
TGCGCAATACCCGGCTCGGTCTATGGCTACACCTTC
CAIPGSVYGYTF
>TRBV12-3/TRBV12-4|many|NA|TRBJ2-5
TGTGCCAGCATCCCCAATAACCCTAGGGGGCAAGAGACCCAGTACTTC
CASIPNNPRGQETQYF
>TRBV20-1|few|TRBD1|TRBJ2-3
TGCAGTGCTAGAGATGCGGGACAGGGAACAGATACGCAGTATTTT
CSARDAGQGTDTQYF
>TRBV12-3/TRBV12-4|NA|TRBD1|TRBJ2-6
TGTGCCAGCAGTTTATCGGGGACAGCATTTCCCTCTGGGGCCAACGTCCTGACTTTC
CASSLSGTAFPSGANVLTF
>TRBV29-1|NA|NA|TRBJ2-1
TGCAGCGTTGAGTTCGGATACAATGAGCAGTTCTTC
CSVEFGYNEQFF
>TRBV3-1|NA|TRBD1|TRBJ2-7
TGTGCCAGCAGCCAAGCGACAGGGTCCAACGAGCAGTACTTC
CASSQATGSNEQYF
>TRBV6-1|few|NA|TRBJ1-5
TGTGCCAGCAGTGAATCAAGTCTTAGCAATCAGCCCCAGCATTTT
CASSESSLSNQPQHF
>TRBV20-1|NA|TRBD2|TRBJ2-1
TGCAGTGCTAGACGTAGCGGGAGGGCCGATGAGCAGTTCTTC
CSARRSGRADEQFF
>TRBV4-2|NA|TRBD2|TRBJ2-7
TGTGCCAGCAGCCAATCCGTTTTCTTGCGGGGGGGCGTCTTCCAGCAGTACTTC
CASSQSVFLRGGVFQQYF
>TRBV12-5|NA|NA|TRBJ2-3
TGTGCTAGTGGTTTGGACCTAGGCAGCACAGATACGCAGTATTTT
CASGLDLGSTDTQYF
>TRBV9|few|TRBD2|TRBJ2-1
TGTGCCAGCAGCGTAGAAGTTAGCGGGGGGGACAATGAGCAGTTCTTC
CASSVEVSGGDNEQFF
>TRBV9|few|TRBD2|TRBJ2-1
TGTGCCAGCAGCGTAGTCCTAGCGGGGATCAATGAGCAGTTCTTC
CASSVVLAGINEQFF